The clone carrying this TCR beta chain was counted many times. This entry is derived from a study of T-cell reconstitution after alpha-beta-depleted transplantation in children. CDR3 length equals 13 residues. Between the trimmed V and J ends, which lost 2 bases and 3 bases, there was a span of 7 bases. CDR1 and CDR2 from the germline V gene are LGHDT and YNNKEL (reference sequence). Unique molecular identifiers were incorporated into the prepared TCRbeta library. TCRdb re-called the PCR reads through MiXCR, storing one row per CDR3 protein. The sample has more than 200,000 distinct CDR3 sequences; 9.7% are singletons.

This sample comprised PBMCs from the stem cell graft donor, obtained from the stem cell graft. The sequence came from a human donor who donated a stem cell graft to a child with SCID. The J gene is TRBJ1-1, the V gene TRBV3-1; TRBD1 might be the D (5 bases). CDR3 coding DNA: TGTGCCAGCAGCCAAAGGGACCACACTGAAGCTTTCTTT. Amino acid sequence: CASSQRDHTEAFF. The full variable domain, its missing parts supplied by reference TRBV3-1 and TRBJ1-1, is DTAVSQTPKYLVTQMGNDKSIKCEQNLGHDTMYWYKQDSKKFLKIMFSYNNKELIINETVPNRFSPKSPDKAHLNLHINSLELGDSAVYFCASSQRDHTEAFFGQGTRLTVV.